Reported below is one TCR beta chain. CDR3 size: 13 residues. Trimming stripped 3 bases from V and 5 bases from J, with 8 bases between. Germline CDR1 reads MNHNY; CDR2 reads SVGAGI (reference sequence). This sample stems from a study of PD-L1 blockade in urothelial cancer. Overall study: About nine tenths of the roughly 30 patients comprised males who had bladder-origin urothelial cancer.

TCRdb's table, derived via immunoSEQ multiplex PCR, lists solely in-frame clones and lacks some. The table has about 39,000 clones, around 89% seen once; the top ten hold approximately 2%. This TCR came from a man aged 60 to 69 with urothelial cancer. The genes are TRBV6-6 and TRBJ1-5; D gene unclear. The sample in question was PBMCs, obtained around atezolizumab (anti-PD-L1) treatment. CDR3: CASSYGRDQPQHF. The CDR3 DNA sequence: TGTGCCAGCAGTTATGGGCGAGATCAGCCCCAGCATTTT.